Below are 7 T cell receptor beta chains sequenced from a single sample in a study of beta chain features in type 1 diabetes. The study, taken as a whole, reports: All four CD4+ subsets of Type 1 diabetes patients contained TCRB CDR3s that were moderately but significantly shorter.

No cognate antigen is known for these TCRs. The entirety of the isolated RNA underwent reverse transcription, so expressed TCRB transcripts were sequenced. The data were produced by immunoSEQ multiplex PCR, yet TCRdb's version contains in-frame clones alone and is incomplete. There are approximately 70,000 clones in the sample; about 50% occur only once, and 0.7% lies in the top ten. The sequenced sample was central memory CD4+ T cells from blood. These receptors came from a young man with type 1 diabetes.

The J gene is TRBJ2-3, the V gene TRBV12-5; the match to TRBD1 covers 8 bases. The germline V gene has CDR1 LGHNT and CDR2 FRNRAP. This CDR3 is 15 amino acids long. The V segment lost 5 bases and the J segment 4 bases; nucleotides outside the gene matches: 8. CDR3 region: CASGPGQVGSDTQYF. The CDR3 coding sequence is TGTGCTAGTGGTCCGGGACAGGTCGGGTCAGATACGCAGTATTTT.

This chain connects TRBV30 to TRBJ1-1; D possibly corresponds to TRBD1 (5 bases). V gave up 2 bases and J gave up 10 bases, with 11 bases separating them. The CDR3 sequence is 11 residues long. Germline loops: CDR1 GTSNPN, CDR2 SVGIG (reference sequence). The CDR3 protein is CAWSTQGRAFF. The CDR3 DNA reads TGTGCCTGGAGTACCCAGGGAAGAGCTTTCTTT.

This chain connects TRBV11-3 to TRBJ2-7; TRBD1 matches at 7 bases. The ends lost 5 bases at V and 2 bases at J; junction bases unmatched: 12. The CDR3 is made up of 16 amino acids. The germline V gene encodes CDR1 SGHNT and CDR2 YENEEA. CDR3 protein: CASSPGGQGGPYEQYF. In DNA, the CDR3 is TGTGCCAGCAGCCCCGGTGGACAAGGGGGCCCCTACGAGCAGTACTTC.

The genes are TRBV28 and TRBJ2-5; D gene unclear. This CDR3 comprises 11 residues. With 10 bases removed from V and 5 bases from J, the gap between germline ends came to 11 bases. CDR1 is MDHEN and CDR2 is SYDVKM in the germline V gene. In DNA, the CDR3 is TGTGCCACCCTTGGCTTTGAGACCCAGTACTTC. Amino acid sequence: CATLGFETQYF.

This clone was observed a handful of times. V gene TRBV19 combines with J gene TRBJ2-2, with 7 bases matching TRBD2. The trim removed 5 bases at V and 3 bases at J, leaving 3 bases unmatched. Germline V gives CDR1 LNHDA, CDR2 SQIVND (reference sequence). The CDR3 has 14 amino acids. The CDR3 sequence: CASSSGGDTGELFF. DNA of the CDR3: TGTGCCAGTAGTTCGGGGGGAGACACCGGGGAGCTGTTTTTT.

The chain couples TRBV18 to TRBJ1-4, with 10 bases lining up with TRBD1. Germline CDR1 and CDR2: KGHSH and LQKENI. Unmatched junction bases numbered 5, after V lost 6 bases and J lost 7 bases. This CDR3 spans 14 amino acids. The DNA of the CDR3 is TGTGCCAGCTCCCCGGACAGGGGGACTGAAAAACTGTTTTTT. It is translated as CASSPDRGTEKLFF.

The CDR3 DNA reads as TGCAGCGTTGCTCCCTACTCCAACTCTGGGGCCAACGTCCTGACTTTC. The encoded protein is CSVAPYSNSGANVLTF. The chain joins TRBV29-1 to TRBJ2-6; D not resolved. Looked up from germline, CDR1 is SQVTM and CDR2 is ANQGSEA. V was shortened by 4 bases and J by 0 bases, with 13 bases between the two germline ends. The CDR3 is 16 amino acids.